This T cell receptor beta chain was recovered during a study of T-cell reconstitution after alpha-beta-depleted transplantation in children. A library of TCRbeta sequences, prepared with unique molecular identifiers, was generated. TCRdb re-called the PCR reads with MiXCR, one entry per CDR3 protein. The table has 220,000 or so distinct CDR3 sequences, approximately 8.9% seen once; the top ten hold 5% to 7%. This clonotype was seen at least ten times. The germline V and J ends were trimmed by 1 base and 13 bases, with 11 bases remaining between them. CDR3 length equals 11 residues. In germline, CDR1 is LGHNT, CDR2 FRNRAP.

This TCR was sampled from a male patient younger than 18 who had a stem cell transplant for acute lymphoblastic leukemia, so the T cells may come from the graft donor. The chain is built from TRBV12-5 and TRBJ2-7; a weak D match, TRBD1 (6 bases). The sequencing here drew on PBMCs, mostly from graft donor cells, taken 180 days after TCRalphabeta/CD19-depleted stem cell transplant. The CDR3 protein is CASGLGRGLYF. The CDR3 DNA follows: TGTGCTAGTGGTTTGGGCAGGGGCTTATACTTC.